The 21 T cell receptor beta chains below come from one sample, sequenced in a study of CD8 T cells in ankylosing spondylitis. Each CDR3 protein gets one entry after TCRdb re-called the 5' RACE reads with MiXCR. The sample has some 130,000 distinct CDR3 sequences; roughly 7.7% are singletons. The sequencing sample was made of synovial fluid, either unsorted or a sorted T cell fraction (not recorded which). The receptors shown here come from a male donor with ankylosing spondylitis.

This clonotype was observed many times. The J gene is TRBJ2-7, the V gene TRBV7-2; D perhaps matches TRBD2 (5 bases). Germline CDR1 reads SGHTA; CDR2 reads FQGNSA. There are 15 residues in the CDR3. Trimming took off 1 base at V and 1 base at J, with 11 bases between the two ends. The DNA of the CDR3 is TGTGCCAGCAGCTTAGACAGAGGGAGATCCTACGAGCAGTACTTC. Translating gives CASSLDRGRSYEQYF. Based on the CDR3 plus reference TRBV7-2 and TRBJ2-7, the full variable domain is GAGVSQSPSNKVTEKGKDVELRCDPISGHTALYWYRQSLGQGLEFLIYFQGNSAPDKSGLPSDRFSAERTGGSVSTLTIQRTQQEDSAVYLCASSLDRGRSYEQYFGPGTRLTVT.

This chain uses TRBV6-5 with TRBJ1-6; D might be TRBD1 (6 bases). V lost 2 bases to trimming and J lost 3 bases, with 14 bases between them. Germline values: CDR1 MNHEY, CDR2 SVGAGI. This CDR3 comprises 17 residues. The CDR3 spells CASSYPRTADYNSPLHF. The CDR3, as DNA: TGTGCCAGCAGTTACCCGAGGACAGCCGACTATAATTCACCCCTCCACTTT.

This clonotype was recorded at least ten times. J is TRBJ2-1 and V is TRBV7-2; D unclear. The CDR3 sequence is 11 residues long. Germline V gene data show CDR1 as SGHTA and CDR2 as FQGNSA. Trimming cost V 7 bases and J 9 bases, with 10 bases left between them. The CDR3 reads CASTFSLEQFF. CDR3 coding DNA: TGTGCCAGCACCTTTAGCCTTGAGCAGTTCTTC.

This clonotype showed up many times. The gene calls are TRBV5-1 and TRBJ2-5, with D possibly being TRBD2 (6 bases). V dropped 1 base and J dropped 4 bases, with 20 bases sitting between them. Germline V gene data show CDR1 as SGHRS and CDR2 as YFSETQ. The CDR3 sequence is 17 residues long. CDR3 sequence: CASSLQPSGQGGETQYF. CDR3 nucleotides: TGCGCCAGCAGCTTGCAACCCTCCGGGCAGGGAGGAGAGACCCAGTACTTC. The full variable domain, rest sourced from reference TRBV5-1 and TRBJ2-5, is KAGVTQTPRYLIKTRGQQVTLSCSPISGHRSVSWYQQTPGQGLQFLFEYFSETQRNKGNFPGRFSGRQFSNSRSEMNVSTLELGDSALYLCASSLQPSGQGGETQYFGPGTRLLVL.

This clonotype was detected many times. The V call is TRBV20-1, the J call TRBJ2-7; TRBD1 is a possible D gene (6 bases). This CDR3 spans 11 amino acids. The V end was cut by 6 bases, the J end by 4 bases, with 10 bases between. CDR1 is DFQATT, CDR2 SNEGSKA, per germline (reference sequence). The DNA for the CDR3 is TGCAGTGCCTCAAGGGGGTACGAGCAGTACTTC. This gives the protein CSASRGYEQYF.

The table lists this clonotype with a few counts. V usage is TRBV5-5 and J usage is TRBJ2-7; D is unclear. Trimming removed 3 bases from V and 3 bases from J, with 7 bases in between. This CDR3 contains 12 residues. Germline V gives CDR1 SGHKS, CDR2 YYEKEE (reference sequence). CDR3 sequence reads: CASSSPYYEQYF. CDR3 sequence (DNA): TGTGCCAGCAGCTCCCCCTACTACGAGCAGTACTTC.

The J gene is TRBJ1-1, the V gene TRBV9; D uncertain. The V gene's germline CDR1 is SGDLS and CDR2 YYNGEE. The CDR3 covers 14 residues. The V end lost 2 bases, the J end lost 0 bases, and 8 bases lay between the germline ends. The CDR3 protein is CASSVDLMNTEAFF. CDR3 nucleotides: TGTGCCAGCAGCGTCGACCTCATGAACACTGAAGCTTTCTTT.

This clonotype was seen only a few times. This rearrangement joins TRBV6-5 to TRBJ2-7; D unresolved. V lost 3 bases to trimming and J lost 1 base, with 10 bases between them. This CDR3 is built from 14 residues. Germline-derived CDR1 and CDR2 are MNHEY and SVGAGI. CDR3 coding DNA: TGTGCCAGCAGTTATACGGACGGTTCCTACGAGCAGTACTTC. Translation gives CASSYTDGSYEQYF.

V gene TRBV20-1 combines with J gene TRBJ2-3; 10 positions agree with TRBD2. Trimming removed 4 bases from V and 3 bases from J; junction bases left unmatched: 1. The germline V gene encodes CDR1 DFQATT and CDR2 SNEGSKA (reference sequence). The CDR3 runs to 13 residues. DNA of the CDR3: TGCAGTGCTACAGCGGGAGGGACAGATACGCAGTATTTT. Residues: CSATAGGTDTQYF.

Many counts were recorded for this clonotype. The V call is TRBV27, the J call TRBJ2-2, with TRBD2 matching 7 bases. Germline CDR1 MNHEY, CDR2 SMNVEV (reference sequence). This CDR3 comprises 16 residues. Germline trimming cut 5 bases from V and 6 bases from J; bases unmatched to any gene: 12. The CDR3 reads CASSRDYFGMSGELFF. The DNA for the CDR3 is TGTGCCAGCAGTAGGGACTATTTTGGTATGTCCGGGGAGCTGTTTTTT.

At least ten counts were recorded for this clonotype. The rearrangement joins TRBV7-2 to TRBJ2-7, with D unresolved. Germline-derived CDR1 and CDR2 are SGHTA and FQGNSA. This CDR3 region has 13 residues. V was shortened by 5 bases and J by 3 bases, with 11 bases between the two germline ends. The CDR3 sequence: CASSPDGFYEQYF. The CDR3 nucleotides read TGTGCCAGCAGCCCAGATGGCTTCTACGAGCAGTACTTC.

There are a few counts of this clonotype. The V and J genes are TRBV4-2 and TRBJ2-2; TRBD1 or TRBD2 may be the D gene (6 bases each). The ends were cut back, 0 bases at V and 1 base at J, with 15 bases in the middle. Germline V gene sequence: CDR1 LGHNA, CDR2 YNFKEQ. CDR3 size: 18 residues. The CDR3 sequence: CASSQDVIGGLNTGELFF. CDR3 DNA sequence: TGTGCCAGCAGCCAAGATGTAATCGGGGGCCTGAACACCGGGGAGCTGTTTTTT.

The sample holds many counts of this clonotype. The chain employs TRBV5-1 and TRBJ2-1; 8 nucleotides align to TRBD2. J was trimmed by 6 bases and V by 0 bases; bases with no gene match: 2. Germline V lookup: CDR1 SGHRS, CDR2 YFSETQ. The CDR3 consists of 14 residues. In nucleotides, the CDR3 is TGCGCCAGCAGCTTGGGGGGACTAGTCAATGAGCAGTTCTTC. Its protein is CASSLGGLVNEQFF.

In DNA form, the CDR3 reads TGCAGTGCTAAACCGGGACGCATCTACGAGCAGTACTTC. Amino acid sequence: CSAKPGRIYEQYF. V usage is TRBV20-1 and J usage is TRBJ2-7, with D possibly being TRBD1 or TRBD2 (5 bases each). CDR3 size: 13 residues. Germline V gene lookup returns CDR1 DFQATT and CDR2 SNEGSKA (reference sequence). The ends were cut back, 4 bases at V and 3 bases at J, with 13 bases in the middle.

This clonotype has a count of ten or more. This CDR3 reads CASSFVTEGSPLHF. The CDR3 nucleotides read TGTGCCAGCAGTTTCGTGACTGAGGGGTCACCCCTCCACTTT. The V call is TRBV12-3 or TRBV12-4, the J call TRBJ1-6; D is possibly TRBD1 (5 bases). The V and J ends lost 3 bases and 10 bases respectively, with 13 bases between them. The CDR3 runs to 14 residues.

V gene TRBV4-1 combines with J gene TRBJ2-5, with TRBD1 matching over 9 bases. CDR1 is MGHRA and CDR2 is YSYEKL in the germline V gene. There are 15 residues in the CDR3. The ends lost 5 bases at V and 5 bases at J; junction bases unmatched: 9. The CDR3 region has the DNA TGCGCCAGCAGCTCGCGACAGGGGGTTTTGGAGACCCAGTACTTC. Translated, it gives CASSSRQGVLETQYF.

This chain joins TRBV2 and TRBJ1-1; D is ambiguous. Deletions cut 4 bases from V and 7 bases from J, with 13 bases between. In germline, CDR1 is SNHLY, CDR2 FYNNEI. This CDR3 is built from 13 residues. CDR3 coding DNA: TGTGCCAGCAGTGTTGAGAGAAAGGATGAAGCTTTCTTT. Translated, it gives CASSVERKDEAFF. The full variable domain, completed using reference TRBV2 and TRBJ1-1, is EPEVTQTPSHQVTQMGQEVILRCVPISNHLYFYWYRQILGQKVEFLVSFYNNEISEKSEIFDDQFSVERPDGSNFTLKIRSTKLEDSAMYFCASSVERKDEAFFGQGTRLTVV.

This clonotype was observed a handful of times. The genes are TRBV6-6 and TRBJ2-7, with D hard to call. V was pared by 8 bases and J by 4 bases, with 12 bases between. Germline assignment: CDR1 MNHNY and CDR2 SVGAGI (reference sequence). The CDR3 is made up of 12 amino acids. CDR3 bases: TGTGCCAGCGGTTGGCTAAGATACGAGCAGTACTTC. Translated: CASGWLRYEQYF.

This clonotype has ten or more counts. The chain recombines TRBV3-1 with TRBJ1-1; D gene uncertain. Trimming took off 1 base at V and 1 base at J, with 10 bases between the two ends. The CDR3 extends over 15 amino acids. Per germline, CDR1 LGHDT and CDR2 YNNKEL (reference sequence). The DNA of the CDR3 is TGTGCCAGCAGCCAAGTACAGATGGGGAACACTGAAGCTTTCTTT. Amino acid sequence: CASSQVQMGNTEAFF.

Ten or more counts support this clonotype. The rearrangement joins TRBV27 to TRBJ1-1; D remains unclear. This CDR3 has 13 residues. Trimming took 2 bases from V and 6 from J, leaving 10 bases between them. Germline CDR1 is MNHEY and CDR2 is SMNVEV (reference sequence). CDR3: CASSLVGRSEAFF. The CDR3 coding sequence is TGTGCCAGCAGTTTAGTCGGGAGGTCTGAAGCTTTCTTT.

The chain uses TRBV20-1 and TRBJ1-4; D gene unclear. There are 13 residues in the CDR3. The V end was cut by 0 bases, the J end by 3 bases, with 5 bases between. Germline V gene data show CDR1 as DFQATT and CDR2 as SNEGSKA (reference sequence). As DNA, the CDR3 is TGCAGTGCTAGAGAACAGCCTAATGAAAAACTGTTTTTT. Its translation is CSAREQPNEKLFF.